This T cell receptor (beta chain) comes out of a study of CD8+CD57+ T cells in acquired aplastic anemia. About the study: The sorted CD4+ and CD8+ cells yielded an average approximately 3 ug of DNA. Whole-study results and caveats: A set of 25 to 30 CD8+ CDR3 sequences was shared between patients and controls, and these sequences appeared highly expressed in patients.

As concerns this clonotype: Its antigen remains unknown.

Germline CDR1 reads SGHKS; CDR2 reads YYEKEE (reference sequence). CDR3 length: 14 residues. With 0 bases removed from V and 7 bases from J, the gap between germline ends came to 11 bases. TCR beta VDJ and CDR3 profiles were obtained from a genomic DNA template. Each CDR3 protein is one row after TCRdb ran MiXCR on the reads. Of 200,000 to 250,000 distinct CDR3 sequences in the sample, about 62% were seen once. By flow cytometry, patients selected for sequencing had shown an expansion of CD8+CD57+ cells. Patients had not yet gotten any therapy when their blood was taken for sampling. Sequenced input: sorted CD4+, CD8+, or CD8+CD57+ T cells (not recorded which) from PBMCs. The sequence was obtained from a human donor with aplastic anemia. This chain joins TRBV5-5 and TRBJ2-1; D is perhaps TRBD1 or TRBD2 (6 bases each). The CDR3 region has the DNA TGTGCCAGCAGCTTGGGGGGGGCCCAAAATGAGCAGTTCTTC. Translating gives CASSLGGAQNEQFF. Using reference TRBV5-5 and TRBJ2-1 for the parts outside the CDR3, the full variable domain is DAGVTQSPTHLIKTRGQQVTLRCSPISGHKSVSWYQQVLGQGPQFIFQYYEKEERGRGNFPDRFSARQFPNYSSELNVNALLLGDSALYLCASSLGGAQNEQFFGPGTRLTVL.